This T cell receptor beta chain was captured by sequencing in a study of circulating and synovial CD4+ cells in juvenile arthritis. Whole-study results and caveats: Compared with bulk blood, circulating pathogenic-like lymphocytes shared substantially more CDR3 sequences with synovial T cells. The pathogenic-like versus bulk T cell difference escaped Vbeta family analysis. Shared-clonotype fractions with synovium likely underestimate full repertoire overlap.

Germline loops: CDR1 SGDLS, CDR2 YYNGEE. V dropped 0 bases and J dropped 4; count of bases not matched to a gene: 6. The CDR3 is 15 amino acids. TCRdb's copy holds only in-frame clones and misses some; the assay was immunoSEQ multiplex PCR. This sample has around 32,000 clones, with around 95% found just once. Worth noting for this clone: Its cognate antigen is unknown.

Sequences were obtained from CD4+ T cells from blood. The rearrangement links TRBV9 to TRBJ2-5, with TRBD2 identical over 7 bases. This clonotype was sampled from a human donor with juvenile idiopathic arthritis. The CDR3 here is CASSVAAGVAETQYF. DNA for the CDR3: TGTGCCAGCAGCGTAGCGGCGGGGGTAGCAGAGACCCAGTACTTC.